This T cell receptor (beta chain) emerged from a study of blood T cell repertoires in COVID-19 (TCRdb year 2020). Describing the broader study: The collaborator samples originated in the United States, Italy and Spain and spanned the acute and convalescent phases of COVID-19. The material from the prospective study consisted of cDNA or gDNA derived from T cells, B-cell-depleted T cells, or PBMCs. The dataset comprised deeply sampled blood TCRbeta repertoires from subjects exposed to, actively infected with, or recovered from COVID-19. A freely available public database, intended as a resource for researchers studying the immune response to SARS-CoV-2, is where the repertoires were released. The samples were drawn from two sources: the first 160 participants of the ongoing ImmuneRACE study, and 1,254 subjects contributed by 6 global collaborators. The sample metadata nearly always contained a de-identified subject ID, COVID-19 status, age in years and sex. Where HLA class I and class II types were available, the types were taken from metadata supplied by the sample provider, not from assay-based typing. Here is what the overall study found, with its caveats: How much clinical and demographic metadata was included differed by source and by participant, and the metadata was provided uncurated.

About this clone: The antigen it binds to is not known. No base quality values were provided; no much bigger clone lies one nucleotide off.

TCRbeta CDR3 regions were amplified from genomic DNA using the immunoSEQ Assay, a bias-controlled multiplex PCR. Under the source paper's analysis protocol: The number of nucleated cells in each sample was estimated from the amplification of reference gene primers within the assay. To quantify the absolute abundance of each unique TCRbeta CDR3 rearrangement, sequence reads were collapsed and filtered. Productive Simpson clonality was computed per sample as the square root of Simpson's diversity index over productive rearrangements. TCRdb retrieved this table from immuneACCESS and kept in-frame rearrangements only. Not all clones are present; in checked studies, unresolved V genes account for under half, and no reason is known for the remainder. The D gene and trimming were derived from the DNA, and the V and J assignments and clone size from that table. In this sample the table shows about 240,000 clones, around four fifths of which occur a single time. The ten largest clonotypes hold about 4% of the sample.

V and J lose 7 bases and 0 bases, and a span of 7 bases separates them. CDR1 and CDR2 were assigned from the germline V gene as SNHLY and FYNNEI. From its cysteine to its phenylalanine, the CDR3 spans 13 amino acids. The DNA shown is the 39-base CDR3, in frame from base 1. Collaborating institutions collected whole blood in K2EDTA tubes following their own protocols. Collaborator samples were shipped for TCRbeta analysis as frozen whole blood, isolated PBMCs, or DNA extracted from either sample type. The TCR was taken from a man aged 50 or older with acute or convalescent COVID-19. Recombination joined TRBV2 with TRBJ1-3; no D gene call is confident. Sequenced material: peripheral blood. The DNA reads TGTGCCAGCACCGCAGTCTCTGGAAACACCATATATTTT. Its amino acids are CASTAVSGNTIYF.